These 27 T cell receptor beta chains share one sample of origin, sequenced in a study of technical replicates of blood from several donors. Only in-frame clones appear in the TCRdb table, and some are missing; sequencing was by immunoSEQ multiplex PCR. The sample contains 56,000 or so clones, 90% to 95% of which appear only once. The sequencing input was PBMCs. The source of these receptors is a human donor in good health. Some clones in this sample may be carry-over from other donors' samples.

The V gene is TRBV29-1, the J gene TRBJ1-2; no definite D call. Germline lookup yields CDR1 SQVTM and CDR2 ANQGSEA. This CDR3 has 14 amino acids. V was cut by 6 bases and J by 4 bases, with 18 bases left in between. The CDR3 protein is CSVDPVGLGYGYTF. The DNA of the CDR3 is TGCAGCGTAGATCCAGTTGGGCTCGGCTATGGCTACACCTTC. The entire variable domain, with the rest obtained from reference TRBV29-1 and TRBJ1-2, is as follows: SAVISQKPSRDICQRGTSLTIQCQVDSQVTMMFWYRQQPGQSLTLIATANQGSEATYESGFVIDKFPISRPNLTFSTLTVSNMSPEDSSIYLCSVDPVGLGYGYTFGSGTRLTVV.

The CDR3 bases are TGTGCCAGCAGCCAGGGACTACTCGGGAATGAGCAGTTCTTC. Its translation: CASSQGLLGNEQFF. The J gene is TRBJ2-1, the V gene TRBV7-6, with TRBD2 matching 7 bases. Germline loops: CDR1 SGHVS, CDR2 FNYEAQ. J lost 7 bases, V lost 5 bases, and 8 bases had no gene match. The CDR3 consists of 14 residues.

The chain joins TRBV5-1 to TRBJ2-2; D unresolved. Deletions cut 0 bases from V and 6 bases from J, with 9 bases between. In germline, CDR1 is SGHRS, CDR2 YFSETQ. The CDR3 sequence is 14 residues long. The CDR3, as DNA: TGCGCCAGCAGCTTGGTCTCCAGGTCCGGGGAGCTGTTTTTT. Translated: CASSLVSRSGELFF.

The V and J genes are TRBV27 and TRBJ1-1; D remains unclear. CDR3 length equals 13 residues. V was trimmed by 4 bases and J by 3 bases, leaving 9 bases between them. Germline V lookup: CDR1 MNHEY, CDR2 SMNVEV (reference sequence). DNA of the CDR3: TGTGCCAGCAGTTCACTCCTGGACACTGAAGCTTTCTTT. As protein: CASSSLLDTEAFF.

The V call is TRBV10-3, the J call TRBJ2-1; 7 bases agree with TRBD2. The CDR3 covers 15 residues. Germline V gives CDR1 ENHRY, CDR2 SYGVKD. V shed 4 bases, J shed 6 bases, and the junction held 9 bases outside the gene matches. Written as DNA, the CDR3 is TGTGCCATCAGTGCTCAGCGGGATTCGGGCAATGAGCAGTTCTTC. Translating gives CAISAQRDSGNEQFF.

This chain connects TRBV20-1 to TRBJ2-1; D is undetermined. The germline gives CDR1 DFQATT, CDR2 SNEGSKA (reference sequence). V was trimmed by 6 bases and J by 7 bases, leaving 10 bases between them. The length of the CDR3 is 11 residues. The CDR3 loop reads CSARTLNEQFF. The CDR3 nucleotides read TGCAGTGCCCGAACCCTAAATGAGCAGTTCTTC.

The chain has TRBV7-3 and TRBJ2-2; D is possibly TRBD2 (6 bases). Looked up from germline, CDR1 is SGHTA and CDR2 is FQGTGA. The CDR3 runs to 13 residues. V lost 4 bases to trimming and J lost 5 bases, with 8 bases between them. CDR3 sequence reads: CASSSSETGELFF. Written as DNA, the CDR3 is TGTGCCAGCAGCTCTAGCGAGACCGGGGAGCTGTTTTTT. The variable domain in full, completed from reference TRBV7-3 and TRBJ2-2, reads GAGVSQTPSNKVTEKGKYVELRCDPISGHTALYWYRQSLGQGPEFLIYFQGTGAADDSGLPNDRFFAVRPEGSVSTLKIQRTERGDSAVYLCASSSSETGELFFGEGSRLTVL.

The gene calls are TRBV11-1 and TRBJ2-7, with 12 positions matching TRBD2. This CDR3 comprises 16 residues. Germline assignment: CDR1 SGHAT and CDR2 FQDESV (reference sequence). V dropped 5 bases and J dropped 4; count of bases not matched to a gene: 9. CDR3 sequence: CASSPSRLAGAYEQYF. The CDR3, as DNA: TGTGCCAGCAGCCCTTCACGACTAGCGGGAGCTTACGAGCAGTACTTC.

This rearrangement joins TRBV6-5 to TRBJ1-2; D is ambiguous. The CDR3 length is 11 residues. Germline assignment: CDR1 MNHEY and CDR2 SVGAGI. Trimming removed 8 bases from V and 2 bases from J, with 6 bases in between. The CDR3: CASYQNYGYTF. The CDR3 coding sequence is TGTGCCAGCTATCAGAACTATGGCTACACCTTC.

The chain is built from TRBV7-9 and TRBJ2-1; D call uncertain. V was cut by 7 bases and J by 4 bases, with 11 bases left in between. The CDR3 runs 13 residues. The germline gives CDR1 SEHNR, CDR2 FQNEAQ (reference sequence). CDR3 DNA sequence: TGTGCCAGCACCTCCTACGGTTACAATGAGCAGTTCTTC. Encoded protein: CASTSYGYNEQFF.

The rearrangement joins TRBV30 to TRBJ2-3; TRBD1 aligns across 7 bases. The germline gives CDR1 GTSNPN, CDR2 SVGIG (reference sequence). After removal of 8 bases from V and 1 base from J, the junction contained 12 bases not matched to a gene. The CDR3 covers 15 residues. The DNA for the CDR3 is TGTGCCCGGACGGGTTGGCAGGGGGGCACAGATACGCAGTATTTT. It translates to CARTGWQGGTDTQYF.

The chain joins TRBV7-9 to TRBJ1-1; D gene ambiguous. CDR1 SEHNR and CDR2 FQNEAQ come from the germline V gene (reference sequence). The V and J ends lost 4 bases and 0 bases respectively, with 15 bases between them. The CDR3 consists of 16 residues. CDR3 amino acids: CASSYRQRVMNTEAFF. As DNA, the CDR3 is TGTGCCAGCAGCTACCGGCAGAGGGTTATGAACACTGAAGCTTTCTTT.

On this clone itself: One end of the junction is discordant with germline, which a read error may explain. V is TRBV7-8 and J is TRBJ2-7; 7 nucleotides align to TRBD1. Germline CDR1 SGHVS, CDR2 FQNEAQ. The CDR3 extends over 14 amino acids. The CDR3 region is CASSLANRGSEQYF. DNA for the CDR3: TGTGCCAGCAGCCTAGCTAACAGGGGAAGCGAGCAGTACTTC.

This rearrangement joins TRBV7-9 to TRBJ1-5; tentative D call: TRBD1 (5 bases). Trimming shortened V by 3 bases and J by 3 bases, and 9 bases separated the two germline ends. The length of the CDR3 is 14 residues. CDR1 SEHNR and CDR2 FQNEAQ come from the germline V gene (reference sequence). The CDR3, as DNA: TGTGCCAGCAGCTTTGGAGGGGACAATCAGCCCCAGCATTTT. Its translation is CASSFGGDNQPQHF. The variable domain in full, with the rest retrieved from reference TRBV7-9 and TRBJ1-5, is DTGVSQNPRHKITKRGQNVTFRCDPISEHNRLYWYRQTLGQGPEFLTYFQNEAQLEKSRLLSDRFSAERPKGSFSTLEIQRTEQGDSAMYLCASSFGGDNQPQHFGDGTRLSIL.

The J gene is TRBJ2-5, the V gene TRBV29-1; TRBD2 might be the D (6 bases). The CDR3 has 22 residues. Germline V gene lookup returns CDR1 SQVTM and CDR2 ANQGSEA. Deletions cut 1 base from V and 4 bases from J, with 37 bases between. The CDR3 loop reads CSVEAASSTSRKMPARRETQYF. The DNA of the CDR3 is TGCAGCGTTGAAGCGGCCAGCTCGACTAGTAGAAAAATGCCAGCCAGAAGAGAGACCCAGTACTTC. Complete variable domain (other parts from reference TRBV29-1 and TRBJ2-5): SAVISQKPSRDICQRGTSLTIQCQVDSQVTMMFWYRQQPGQSLTLIATANQGSEATYESGFVIDKFPISRPNLTFSTLTVSNMSPEDSSIYLCSVEAASSTSRKMPARRETQYFGPGTRLLVL.

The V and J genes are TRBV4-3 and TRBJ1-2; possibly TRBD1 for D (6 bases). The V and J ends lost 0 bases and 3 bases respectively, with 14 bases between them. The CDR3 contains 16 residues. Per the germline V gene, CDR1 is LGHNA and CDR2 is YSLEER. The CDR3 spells CASSQDYNRADYGYTF. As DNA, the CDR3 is TGCGCCAGCAGCCAAGATTACAACAGGGCCGACTATGGCTACACCTTC.

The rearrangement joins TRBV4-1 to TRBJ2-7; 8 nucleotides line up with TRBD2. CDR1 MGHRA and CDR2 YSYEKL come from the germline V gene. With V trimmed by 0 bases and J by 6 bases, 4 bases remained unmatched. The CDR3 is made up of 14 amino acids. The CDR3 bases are TGCGCCAGCAGCCAAGATAGGACTAGCTTCGAGCAGTACTTC. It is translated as CASSQDRTSFEQYF.

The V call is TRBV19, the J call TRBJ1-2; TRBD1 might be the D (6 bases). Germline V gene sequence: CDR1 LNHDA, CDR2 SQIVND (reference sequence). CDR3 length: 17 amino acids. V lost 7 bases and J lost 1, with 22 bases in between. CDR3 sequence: CASTPPGEGGGNYGYTF. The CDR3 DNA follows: TGTGCCAGTACACCCCCGGGCGAGGGGGGGGGTAACTATGGCTACACCTTC.

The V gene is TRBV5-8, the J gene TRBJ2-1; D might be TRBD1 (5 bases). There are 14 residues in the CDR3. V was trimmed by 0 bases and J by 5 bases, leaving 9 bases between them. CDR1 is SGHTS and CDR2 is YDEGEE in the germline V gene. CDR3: CASSLGAGHNEQFF. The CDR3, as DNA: TGTGCCAGCAGCTTGGGAGCAGGGCACAATGAGCAGTTCTTC.

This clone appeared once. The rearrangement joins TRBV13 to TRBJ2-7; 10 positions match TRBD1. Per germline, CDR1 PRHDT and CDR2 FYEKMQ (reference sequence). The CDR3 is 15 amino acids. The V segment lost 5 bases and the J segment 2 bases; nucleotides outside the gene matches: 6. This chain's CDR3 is CASSDSGTGAYEQYF. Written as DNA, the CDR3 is TGTGCCAGCAGCGACTCCGGGACAGGGGCCTACGAGCAGTACTTC. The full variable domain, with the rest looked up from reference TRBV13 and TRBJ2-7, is AAGVIQSPRHLIKEKRETATLKCYPIPRHDTVYWYQQGPGQDPQFLISFYEKMQSDKGSIPDRFSAQQFSDYHSELNMSSLELGDSALYFCASSDSGTGAYEQYFGPGTRLTVT.

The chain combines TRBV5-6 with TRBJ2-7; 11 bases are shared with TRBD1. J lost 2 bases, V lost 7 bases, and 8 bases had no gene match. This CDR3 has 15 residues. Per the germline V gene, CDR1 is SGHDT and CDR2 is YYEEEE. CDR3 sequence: CASAGGTGGTYEQYF. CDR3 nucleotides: TGTGCCAGCGCAGGGGGGACAGGGGGAACCTACGAGCAGTACTTC.

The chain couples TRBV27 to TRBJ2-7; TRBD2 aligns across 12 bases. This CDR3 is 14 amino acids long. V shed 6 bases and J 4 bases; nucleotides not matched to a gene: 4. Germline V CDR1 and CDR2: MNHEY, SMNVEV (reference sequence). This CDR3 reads CASSLLAGGYEQYF. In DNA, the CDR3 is TGTGCCAGCAGCCTACTAGCGGGAGGTTACGAGCAGTACTTC.

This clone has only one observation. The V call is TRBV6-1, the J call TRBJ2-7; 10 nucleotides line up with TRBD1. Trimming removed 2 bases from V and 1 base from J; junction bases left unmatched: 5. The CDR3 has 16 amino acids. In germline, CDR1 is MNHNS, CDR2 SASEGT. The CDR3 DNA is TGTGCCAGCAGTGAAAGAAGACAGGGGGCTTCCTACGAGCAGTACTTC. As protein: CASSERRQGASYEQYF.

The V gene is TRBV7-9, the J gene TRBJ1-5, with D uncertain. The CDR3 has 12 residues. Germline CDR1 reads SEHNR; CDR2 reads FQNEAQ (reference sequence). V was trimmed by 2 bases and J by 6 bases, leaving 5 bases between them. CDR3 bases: TGTGCCAGCAGCTTACCACTTCAGCCCCAGCATTTT. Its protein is CASSLPLQPQHF.

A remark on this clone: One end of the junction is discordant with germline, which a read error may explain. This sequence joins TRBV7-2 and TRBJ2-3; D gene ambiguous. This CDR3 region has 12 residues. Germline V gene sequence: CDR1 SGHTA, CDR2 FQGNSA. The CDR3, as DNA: TGTGCCAGCAATCCTGGCACGGATACGCAGTATTTT. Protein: CASNPGTDTQYF.

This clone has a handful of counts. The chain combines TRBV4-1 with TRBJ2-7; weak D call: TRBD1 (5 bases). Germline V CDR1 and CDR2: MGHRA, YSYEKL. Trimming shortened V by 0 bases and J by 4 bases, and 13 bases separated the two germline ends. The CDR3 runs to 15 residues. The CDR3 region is CASSQEGAGWYEQYF. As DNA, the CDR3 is TGCGCCAGCAGCCAAGAAGGCGCAGGGTGGTACGAGCAGTACTTC.

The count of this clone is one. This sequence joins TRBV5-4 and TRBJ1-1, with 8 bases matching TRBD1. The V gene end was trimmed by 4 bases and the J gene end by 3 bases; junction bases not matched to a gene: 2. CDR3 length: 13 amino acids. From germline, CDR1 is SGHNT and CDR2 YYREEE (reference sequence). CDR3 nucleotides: TGTGCCAGCAGCACACAGGGGGACACTGAAGCTTTCTTT. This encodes CASSTQGDTEAFF.